A selection of T cell receptor beta chains follows, all from one sample in a study of early T cells in non-severe SARS-CoV-2 infection. TCRdb reprocessed the 5' RACE reads with MiXCR, giving one entry per CDR3 protein. The sample contains about 68,000 distinct CDR3 sequences, 12% of which appear only once. Sequencing used whole blood. Receptors were obtained from an adult who was a healthcare worker with PCR-confirmed SARS-CoV-2 infection or an uninfected control (not recorded which). Both conserved end residues are part of each CDR3. A D gene is named only where the DNA matches it firmly. Expanded clones are given a class, and other clones once, few, many or no size at all.

J gene: TRBJ2-3; D gene: .; clone size: .; V gene: TRBV2; CDR3 protein: CASSDGTSNTQYF; CDR3 DNA: TGTGCCAGCAGTGATGGGACAAGCAATACGCAGTATTTT
J gene: TRBJ2-1; D gene: TRBD1; clone size: .; V gene: TRBV5-1; CDR3 protein: CASSQGQGALDEQFF; CDR3 DNA: TGCGCCAGCAGCCAGGGACAGGGGGCTCTAGATGAGCAGTTCTTC
J gene: TRBJ2-2; D gene: TRBD2; clone size: few; V gene: TRBV4-3; CDR3 protein: CASSQDLLAGASNTGELFF; CDR3 DNA: TGCGCCAGCAGCCAAGATTTACTAGCGGGGGCTTCGAACACCGGGGAGCTGTTTTTT
J gene: TRBJ1-2; D gene: .; clone size: many; V gene: TRBV7-3; CDR3 protein: CASSSSQGTPSGYTF; CDR3 DNA: TGTGCCAGCAGCTCCTCGCAGGGAACCCCCTCTGGCTACACCTTC
J gene: TRBJ2-2; D gene: .; clone size: .; V gene: TRBV7-2; CDR3 protein: CASSLAGLTGRSNTGELFF; CDR3 DNA: TGTGCCAGCAGCCTAGCAGGGTTGACGGGACGTTCGAACACCGGGGAGCTGTTTTTT
J gene: TRBJ2-3; D gene: .; clone size: many; V gene: TRBV4-1; CDR3 protein: CASSQDRRTSQTQYF; CDR3 DNA: TGCGCCAGCAGCCAAGATCGGAGGACGAGCCAGACGCAGTATTTT
J gene: TRBJ2-2; D gene: .; clone size: .; V gene: TRBV5-5; CDR3 protein: CATPTGPGELFF; CDR3 DNA: TGTGCCACCCCCACTGGGCCCGGGGAGCTGTTTTTT
J gene: TRBJ2-5; D gene: .; clone size: many; V gene: TRBV7-2; CDR3 protein: CASSTRDYPRGTQYF; CDR3 DNA: TGTGCCAGCAGCACACGGGATTACCCACGAGGGACCCAGTACTTC
J gene: TRBJ2-5; D gene: TRBD2; clone size: .; V gene: TRBV20-1; CDR3 protein: CSARGLAYGTQYF; CDR3 DNA: TGCAGTGCTAGGGGACTAGCGTACGGGACCCAGTACTTC
J gene: TRBJ1-6; D gene: .; clone size: many; V gene: TRBV20-1; CDR3 protein: CSARDVRQGSSYNSPLHF; CDR3 DNA: TGCAGTGCTAGAGATGTTCGGCAGGGGAGCTCCTATAATTCACCCCTCCACTTT
J gene: TRBJ1-3; D gene: TRBD1; clone size: many; V gene: TRBV12-3/TRBV12-4; CDR3 protein: CASSRDRVRNTIYF; CDR3 DNA: TGTGCCAGCAGCCGGGACAGGGTCCGAAACACCATATATTTT
J gene: TRBJ1-2; D gene: .; clone size: many; V gene: TRBV5-4; CDR3 protein: CASRFRELPLYGYTF; CDR3 DNA: TGTGCCAGCAGATTTAGGGAATTACCACTCTATGGCTACACCTTC
J gene: TRBJ1-4; D gene: .; clone size: few; V gene: TRBV5-1; CDR3 protein: CASSKPETGVEKLFF; CDR3 DNA: TGCGCCAGCAGCAAACCCGAGACAGGCGTTGAAAAACTGTTTTTT
J gene: TRBJ2-5; D gene: .; clone size: many; V gene: TRBV3-1; CDR3 protein: CASSQDGFTGTQYF; CDR3 DNA: TGTGCCAGCAGCCAAGACGGATTCACGGGGACCCAGTACTTC
J gene: TRBJ1-3; D gene: TRBD1; clone size: .; V gene: TRBV10-3; CDR3 protein: CAISEGDRGKGNTIYF; CDR3 DNA: TGTGCCATCAGTGAGGGGGACAGGGGTAAAGGAAACACCATATATTTT
J gene: TRBJ1-2; D gene: .; clone size: .; V gene: TRBV11-2; CDR3 protein: CASSSLGGPYGYTF; CDR3 DNA: TGTGCCAGCAGCAGCCTGGGGGGTCCCTATGGCTACACCTTC
J gene: TRBJ2-5; D gene: TRBD2; clone size: .; V gene: TRBV7-2; CDR3 protein: CASSFPSGGLGETQYF; CDR3 DNA: TGTGCCAGCAGCTTCCCTAGCGGGGGACTCGGAGAGACCCAGTACTTC
J gene: TRBJ2-6; D gene: .; clone size: medium-sized; V gene: TRBV7-8; CDR3 protein: CASTYAGANVLTF; CDR3 DNA: TGTGCCAGCACCTATGCTGGGGCCAACGTCCTGACTTTC
J gene: TRBJ1-1; D gene: .; clone size: few; V gene: TRBV6-5; CDR3 protein: CASSLDRRNTEAFF; CDR3 DNA: TGTGCCAGCAGTCTCGACAGGAGGAACACTGAAGCTTTCTTT
J gene: TRBJ2-3; D gene: .; clone size: few; V gene: TRBV2; CDR3 protein: CASSERGGVPQYF; CDR3 DNA: TGTGCCAGCAGCGAGCGAGGCGGGGTCCCGCAGTATTTT
J gene: TRBJ1-2; D gene: .; clone size: many; V gene: TRBV4-3; CDR3 protein: CASSTKTSRGYGYTF; CDR3 DNA: TGCGCCAGCAGCACCAAAACTTCCCGCGGCTATGGCTACACCTTC
J gene: TRBJ2-3; D gene: .; clone size: .; V gene: TRBV12-3/TRBV12-4; CDR3 protein: CASSFPGRDTQYF; CDR3 DNA: TGTGCCAGCAGTTTCCCAGGGCGCGATACGCAGTATTTT
J gene: TRBJ2-1; D gene: .; clone size: .; V gene: TRBV5-1; CDR3 protein: CASRWTETNEQFF; CDR3 DNA: TGCGCCAGCAGATGGACAGAGACCAATGAGCAGTTCTTC
J gene: TRBJ2-2; D gene: .; clone size: .; V gene: TRBV20-1; CDR3 protein: CSARDNGFNTGELFF; CDR3 DNA: TGCAGTGCTAGAGATAATGGTTTCAACACCGGGGAGCTGTTTTTT
J gene: TRBJ1-6; D gene: .; clone size: .; V gene: TRBV3-1; CDR3 protein: CASSQVKAMGNSPLHF; CDR3 DNA: TGTGCCAGCAGCCAAGTGAAGGCTATGGGTAATTCACCCCTCCACTTT
J gene: TRBJ2-3; D gene: .; clone size: few; V gene: TRBV30; CDR3 protein: CAWTKGTVDTQYF; CDR3 DNA: TGTGCCTGGACGAAGGGTACTGTAGATACGCAGTATTTT
J gene: TRBJ2-3; D gene: TRBD1; clone size: .; V gene: TRBV2; CDR3 protein: CASRDRLYTDTQYF; CDR3 DNA: TGTGCCAGCAGGGACAGGTTATACACAGATACGCAGTATTTT